This TCR beta chain was recorded in a study of Graves' ophthalmopathy and Graves' hyperthyroidism. Looking at the study overall: Peripheral blood was collected at initial diagnosis, before any treatment.

This clonotype occurred many times. Its antigen remains unidentified. Beta-chain TCR CDR3 regions were amplified from RNA transcripts. RT-PCR in the first round used HTBI primers; a second-round multiplex PCR followed. TCRdb re-called the multiplex PCR reads with MiXCR, one entry per CDR3 protein. This sample has about 400,000 distinct CDR3 sequences, with around 20% found just once. The germline V gene has CDR1 DFQATT and CDR2 SNEGSKA (reference sequence). The V end lost 5 bases, the J end lost 7 bases, and 12 bases lay between the germline ends. This CDR3 contains 13 residues. Overall study findings and caveats: Sensitivity reached 70.59% and specificity 72.22% when the model predicted ophthalmopathy progression.

Uncontrolled infections, pregnancy, lactation or other autoimmune diseases led to patient exclusion. The authors used Ficoll-Paque density gradient centrifugation to separate PBMCs. The input was around 10 ml of fresh peripheral blood. The sample consisted of peripheral blood. The sequence derives from a woman between 18 and 29 years old with stable Graves' hyperthyroidism. V is TRBV20-1 and J is TRBJ1-6, with D possibly matching TRBD1 (5 bases). The DNA of the CDR3 is TGCAGTGCTGCCACAGGCTTCAATTCACCCCTCCACTTT. Protein product: CSAATGFNSPLHF.